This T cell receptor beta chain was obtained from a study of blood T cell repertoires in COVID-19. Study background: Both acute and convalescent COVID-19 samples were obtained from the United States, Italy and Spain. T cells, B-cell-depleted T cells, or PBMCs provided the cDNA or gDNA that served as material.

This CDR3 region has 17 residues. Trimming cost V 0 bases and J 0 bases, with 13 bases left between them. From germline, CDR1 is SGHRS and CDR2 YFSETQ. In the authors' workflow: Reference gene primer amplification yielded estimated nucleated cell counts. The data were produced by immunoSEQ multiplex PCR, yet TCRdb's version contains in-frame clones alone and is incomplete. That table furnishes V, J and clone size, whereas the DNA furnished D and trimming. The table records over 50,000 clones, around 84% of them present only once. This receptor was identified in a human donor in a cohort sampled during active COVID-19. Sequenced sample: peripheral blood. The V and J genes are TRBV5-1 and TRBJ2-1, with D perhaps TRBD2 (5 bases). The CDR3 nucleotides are TGCGCCAGCAGCTTGGTGGCAGCGGTGGTCTCCTACAATGAGCAGTTCTTC. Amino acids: CASSLVAAVVSYNEQFF.